This T cell receptor (beta chain) was recovered during a study of PD-1 blockade in classical Hodgkin lymphoma (dated by TCRdb to the early 2020s). Looking at the study overall: Nivolumab dosing was 3 mg/kg intravenously every 2 weeks, continuing until either disease progression or unacceptable toxicity. A peripheral blood immune signature of response to PD-1 blockade in classical Hodgkin lymphoma was defined using TCR beta sequencing and CyTOF. Findings and caveats that apply to the study as a whole: A significant rise by C4D1 was seen in CD4+ but not CD8+ TCR diversity (p=0.0027 vs p=0.16), with the rise being most apparent in complete responders (p=0.02). The study was limited to a single clinical trial cohort, and causes of repertoire differences, possibly disease activity or prior therapy, remained undefined. Lower diversity was observed in patients in whom nivolumab was started less than 1 year after ASCT, and these patients were excluded from later analyses so that confounding by immune reconstitution would be avoided. Baseline TCR diversity was reported as lower in newly diagnosed patients than in healthy donors, and lower still in relapsed/refractory patients. Baseline diversity similar to that of newly diagnosed patients was observed in trial patients achieving complete response, whereas significantly lower diversity was observed in partial responders and progressors.

The germline V gene provides CDR1 SGHDN and CDR2 FVKESK. The CDR3 starts with the cysteine, ends with the phenylalanine, and has 13 residues. Of the read, only the CDR3 DNA is kept; its 39 bases are in frame from base 1. V and J are truncated by 1 base and 7 bases respectively, leaving an intervening sequence of 10 bases. Genomic DNA was isolated using the Qiagen DNeasy kit from unsorted PBMCs as well as from negatively selected CD4+ and CD8+ fractions. TCR beta CDR3 regions were subjected to amplification by immunoSEQ multiplex PCR with primers that anneal to V and J segments. Amplification bias was minimized using a synthetic immune receptor repertoire, and residual bias was removed computationally after sequencing. From the authors' description of their analysis: Repertoire diversity was quantified as the Shannon entropy index using custom Python scripts. Unsorted, CD4+ and CD8+ repertoires were examined separately, except in combined analyses, for which CD4+ and CD8+ sequences were merged in silico. Clonal expansion was defined as at least a 2-fold frequency increase after treatment relative to C1D1, with a pseudocount of 0.5 for undetected baseline clones. Clones with 0 or 1 copy at C1D1 were classified as singleton clones, and clones with 2 or more copies were classified as non-singleton clones. Clones expanded in unsorted samples were annotated as CD4+, CD8+ or unknown by matching protein sequences in sorted samples from the same patient. Wilcoxon tests were applied to paired samples to test diversity changes from C1D1 to C4D1. The table comes from immuneACCESS by way of TCRdb, which keeps in-frame sequences with V and J called. Part of the clones is missing from these tables; in studies checked, under half for an unresolved V gene and the rest for unknown reasons. V, J and clone size were drawn from that table, and D and trimming were deduced from the DNA. The sample table shows about 21,000 clones, and under 80% are seen once. The ten largest clones capture roughly 23% of the sample.

To note about this clone: Its specific antigen is unknown. No base quality information exists; no much larger clone differs at one position.

What the time point label conveys for this sample: cycle 1 day 1 (C1D1), immediately before nivolumab initiation. Every trial patient had relapsed following autologous stem cell transplantation, and prior brentuximab vedotin exposure was what differed among cohorts A, B and C. A total of 50 to 70 patients with relapsed/refractory classical Hodgkin lymphoma made up the trial cohort, and each patient's best overall response was complete response, partial response or progressive disease. Single-agent nivolumab was administered to trial patients in the multi-cohort phase II CheckMate 205 trial. An independent review committee assessed best overall response by applying the 2007 International Working Group response criteria. Trial PBMCs were collected just before the start of nivolumab (C1D1) and during therapy at cycle 2 day 1 and cycle 4 day 1. Peripheral blood was collected in 8 mL Vacutainer Cell Preparation Tubes, from which PBMCs were isolated by centrifugation and then cryopreserved.

The V and J genes are TRBV14 and TRBJ2-5; the D gene is not confidently resolved. The TCR sequence derives from a human donor with classical Hodgkin lymphoma. Sequences were derived from peripheral blood mononuclear cells (PBMCs), sampled at baseline. The DNA sequence reads TGTGCCAGCAGCCAAGCCTCAATGGGGACCCAGTACTTC. Translated, this is CASSQASMGTQYF.